These 31 T cell receptor beta chains originate from one sample sequenced in a study of memory CD4+ T cells and cytomegalovirus serostatus. The sort gate was single viable CD3+CD4+CD8-CD45RO+ cells for memory CD4+ T cells. TCRdb's copy holds only in-frame clones and misses some; the assay was immunoSEQ multiplex PCR. In the table there are 50,000 or so clones, around four fifths of which are singletons. Sequenced: memory CD4+ T cells from blood. The receptor set was obtained from an adult in good health and CMV-seropositive.

This clone showed up just once. The genes are TRBV28 and TRBJ2-3; TRBD2 is a possible D gene (6 bases). The germline V gene encodes CDR1 MDHEN and CDR2 SYDVKM. This CDR3 contains 18 residues. V was trimmed by 8 bases and J by 3 bases, leaving 27 bases between them. The CDR3 coding sequence is TGTGCCAGCGGACTTGGGACTTATACTCTAAGGGGAACAGATACGCAGTATTTT. Protein: CASGLGTYTLRGTDTQYF.

The gene calls are TRBV5-4 and TRBJ1-1, with D perhaps matching TRBD1 (6 bases). CDR3 size: 15 residues. The germline V gene has CDR1 SGHNT and CDR2 YYREEE (reference sequence). V gave up 4 bases and J gave up 2 bases, with 15 bases separating them. The CDR3: CASSAQRGVNTEAFF. The CDR3 region has the DNA TGTGCCAGCAGCGCCCAAAGGGGGGTTAACACTGAAGCTTTCTTT.

This clone has more than one count but fewer than ten. The chain uses TRBV7-8 and TRBJ2-2, with a possible D match to TRBD1 (5 bases). Germline loops: CDR1 SGHVS, CDR2 FQNEAQ. This CDR3 has 15 amino acids. V was shortened by 6 bases and J by 1 base, with 12 bases between the two germline ends. CDR3 in DNA: TGTGCCAGCAGTCCAGGGTTCGGGAACACCGGGGAGCTGTTTTTT. Translation: CASSPGFGNTGELFF. Full variable domain (missing parts from reference TRBV7-8 and TRBJ2-2): GAGVSQSPRYKVAKRGQDVALRCDPISGHVSLFWYQQALGQGPEFLTYFQNEAQLDKSGLPSDRFFAERPEGSVSTLKIQRTQQEDSAVYLCASSPGFGNTGELFFGEGSRLTVL.

This clone was observed a handful of times. This sequence joins TRBV30 and TRBJ2-2, with no clear D. Trimming removed 3 bases from V and 8 bases from J, with 16 bases in between. There are 14 residues in the CDR3. CDR1 is GTSNPN, CDR2 SVGIG, per germline (reference sequence). The CDR3, as DNA: TGTGCCTGGAGCGTAGGGATATCCAGAGGGGAGCTGTTTTTT. This translates into CAWSVGISRGELFF. The full variable domain, with the rest looked up from reference TRBV30 and TRBJ2-2, is SQTIHQWPATLVQPVGSPLSLECTVEGTSNPNLYWYRQAAGRGLQLLFYSVGIGQISSEVPQNLSASRPQDRQFILSSKKLLLSDSGFYLCAWSVGISRGELFFGEGSRLTVL.

The V and J genes are TRBV6-6 and TRBJ1-1, with no clear D. CDR3 length: 15 residues. The germline V and J ends were trimmed by 5 bases and 1 base, with 14 bases remaining between them. CDR1 and CDR2 from the germline V gene are MNHNY and SVGAGI (reference sequence). The CDR3: CASSTPGEGNTEAFF. The CDR3 DNA is TGTGCCAGCAGTACCCCAGGTGAGGGGAACACTGAAGCTTTCTTT.

The chain links TRBV11-3 to TRBJ1-1; D is possibly TRBD1 (5 bases). Germline values: CDR1 SGHNT, CDR2 YENEEA. The length of the CDR3 is 15 residues. Trimming took off 1 base at V and 2 bases at J, with 11 bases between the two ends. The CDR3 reads CASSLGGAGNTEAFF. The CDR3 coding sequence is TGTGCCAGCAGCTTAGGAGGGGCGGGAAACACTGAAGCTTTCTTT. Full variable domain (outside the CDR3, taken from reference TRBV11-3 and TRBJ1-1): EAGVVQSPRYKIIEKKQPVAFWCNPISGHNTLYWYLQNLGQGPELLIRYENEEAVDDSQLPKDRFSAERLKGVDSTLKIQPAELGDSAVYLCASSLGGAGNTEAFFGQGTRLTVV.

V is TRBV19 and J is TRBJ2-2; 9 bases align to TRBD2. Germline values: CDR1 LNHDA, CDR2 SQIVND (reference sequence). CDR3 size: 16 residues. J lost 5 bases, V lost 3 bases, and 7 bases had no gene match. For the CDR3, the DNA is TGTGCCAGTAGTATCCATAGCGGGAGAGGGACCGGGGAGCTGTTTTTT. It encodes CASSIHSGRGTGELFF.

This sequence joins TRBV5-6 and TRBJ2-4; D possibly corresponds to TRBD2 (5 bases). CDR1 and CDR2 (germline): SGHDT, YYEEEE. The ends were cut back, 4 bases at V and 0 bases at J, with 14 bases in the middle. This CDR3 has 16 amino acids. CDR3 nucleotides: TGTGCCAGCAGCCCCCCGGGGTCGCTAGCCAAAAACATTCAGTACTTC. This translates into CASSPPGSLAKNIQYF.

J is TRBJ2-1 and V is TRBV9; D gene uncertain. The length of the CDR3 is 14 residues. V was clipped by 4 bases and J by 2 bases, with 10 bases between them. In germline, CDR1 is SGDLS, CDR2 YYNGEE. CDR3 in amino acids: CASSSSNPYNEQFF. The CDR3 nucleotides read TGTGCCAGCAGCTCGTCTAACCCCTACAATGAGCAGTTCTTC.

This clone was detected only a few times. This chain uses TRBV28 with TRBJ2-1, with 7 bases that match TRBD1. The CDR3 has 12 amino acids. The J segment lost 7 bases and the V segment lost 6 bases, leaving 3 bases of the junction unmatched. Germline CDR1 is MDHEN and CDR2 is SYDVKM. The CDR3 coding sequence is TGTGCCAGCAGGACAGGGCGGAATGAGCAGTTCTTC. It codes for CASRTGRNEQFF. The variable domain in full, completed from reference TRBV28 and TRBJ2-1, reads DVKVTQSSRYLVKRTGEKVFLECVQDMDHENMFWYRQDPGLGLRLIYFSYDVKMKEKGDIPEGYSVSREKKERFSLILESASTNQTSMYLCASRTGRNEQFFGPGTRLTVL.

The V call is TRBV7-3, the J call TRBJ2-2; D gene unclear. V was shortened by 3 bases and J by 2 bases, with 7 bases between the two germline ends. This CDR3 has 14 residues. The germline V gene encodes CDR1 SGHTA and CDR2 FQGTGA. The CDR3 loop reads CASSFGINTGELFF. The CDR3 DNA reads TGTGCCAGCAGCTTTGGAATCAACACCGGGGAGCTGTTTTTT.

This clone was detected a few times. The chain couples TRBV5-1 to TRBJ1-1; D is perhaps TRBD1 (6 bases). Germline assignment: CDR1 SGHRS and CDR2 YFSETQ. The CDR3 is 14 amino acids. The V and J ends lost 4 bases and 1 base respectively, with 11 bases between them. The CDR3 reads CASSTLGQNTEAFF. CDR3 sequence (DNA): TGCGCCAGCAGCACCCTGGGACAGAACACTGAAGCTTTCTTT.

This clone has more than one count but fewer than ten. This sequence joins TRBV7-8 and TRBJ1-4, with D perhaps TRBD1 (5 bases). The V end lost 5 bases, the J end lost 5 bases, and 15 bases lay between the germline ends. The CDR3 is 15 amino acids. The germline CDR1 and CDR2 sequences are SGHVS and FQNEAQ. The CDR3 region has the DNA TGTGCCAGCAGCCCATCCGGGACGTTGAATGAAAAACTGTTTTTT. It yields the protein CASSPSGTLNEKLFF.

This chain connects TRBV27 to TRBJ1-6; D is ambiguous. V dropped 3 bases and J dropped 3 bases, with 12 bases sitting between them. The CDR3 is made up of 16 amino acids. Germline CDR1 and CDR2: MNHEY and SMNVEV (reference sequence). The CDR3 DNA reads as TGTGCCAGCAGTTTTGGGCAGACAATCTATAATTCACCCCTCCACTTT. Translated, it gives CASSFGQTIYNSPLHF.

The gene calls are TRBV29-1 and TRBJ1-2; D is perhaps TRBD1 (5 bases). This CDR3 has 15 residues. The V end lost 2 bases, the J end lost 2 bases, and 15 bases lay between the germline ends. Germline loops: CDR1 SQVTM, CDR2 ANQGSEA. The CDR3 protein is CSVERGILSNYGYTF. As DNA, the CDR3 is TGCAGCGTTGAACGGGGGATCCTATCAAACTATGGCTACACCTTC.

This chain links TRBV27 with TRBJ2-1, with 7 bases that match TRBD1. The V gene's germline CDR1 is MNHEY and CDR2 SMNVEV (reference sequence). V dropped 2 bases and J dropped 2; count of bases not matched to a gene: 12. CDR3 size: 18 residues. CDR3 nucleotide sequence: TGTGCCAGCAGTTTACTGCCCTGGGGGACAGAGACCTACAATGAGCAGTTCTTC. Translated: CASSLLPWGTETYNEQFF.

The V call is TRBV19, the J call TRBJ1-2; no clear D. Trimming removed 8 bases at V and 8 bases at J, with 24 bases between. CDR3 size: 15 residues. Germline CDR1 is LNHDA and CDR2 is SQIVND (reference sequence). The CDR3 reads CASRHRDEVLGGYTF. CDR3 nucleotides: TGTGCCAGTCGTCACAGAGACGAGGTTCTCGGCGGCTACACCTTC.

CDR3 bases: TGTGCCAGCAGCCGGGCCCAGGGGGCCAATTCACCCCTCCACTTT. Translating gives CASSRAQGANSPLHF. The chain joins TRBV7-9 to TRBJ1-6; 8 nucleotides line up with TRBD1. The CDR3 runs to 15 residues. Germline-derived CDR1 and CDR2 are SEHNR and FQNEAQ (reference sequence). V lost 5 bases and J lost 7; bases outside the gene matches: 7.

The chain recombines TRBV19 with TRBJ2-5; TRBD1 matches at 9 bases. V lost 7 bases to trimming and J lost 7 bases; unmatched junction nucleotides: 10. Per germline, CDR1 LNHDA and CDR2 SQIVND (reference sequence). This CDR3 comprises 14 residues. The CDR3 nucleotides are TGTGCCAGTAAGGAGACCGGGACAGGGACGACCCAGTACTTC. This translates into CASKETGTGTTQYF.

The V gene is TRBV6-1, the J gene TRBJ2-7; 7 bases are a match to TRBD1. From germline, CDR1 is MNHNS and CDR2 SASEGT. Unmatched junction bases numbered 2, after V lost 6 bases and J lost 6 bases. The CDR3 consists of 11 residues. CDR3 region: CASSDRVEQYF. The CDR3 region has the DNA TGTGCCAGCAGCGACAGGGTCGAGCAGTACTTC.

V is TRBV7-2 and J is TRBJ1-2; no reliable D call. In germline, CDR1 is SGHTA, CDR2 FQGNSA. The CDR3 runs to 11 residues. The V end was cut by 3 bases, the J end by 6 bases, with 5 bases between. The CDR3 DNA reads as TGTGCCAGCAGCTTCGCCCATGGCTACACCTTC. Protein: CASSFAHGYTF.

The gene calls are TRBV5-1 and TRBJ2-3; D remains unclear. The CDR3 consists of 15 residues. V lost 0 bases and J 4 bases, leaving 12 bases between the germline ends. Germline assignment: CDR1 SGHRS and CDR2 YFSETQ. CDR3 nucleotides: TGCGCCAGCAGCTTGGAGCCCCGCAAGTCAGATACGCAGTATTTT. This gives the protein CASSLEPRKSDTQYF.

This sequence joins TRBV11-3 and TRBJ2-1; 8 positions match TRBD1. Germline-derived CDR1 and CDR2 are SGHNT and YENEEA. This CDR3 region has 16 residues. The trim removed 1 base at V and 7 bases at J, leaving 9 bases unmatched. CDR3 bases: TGTGCCAGCAGCTTAGGGGGGACAGGCAACAGGAATGAGCAGTTCTTC. Protein: CASSLGGTGNRNEQFF.

The chain recombines TRBV7-9 with TRBJ2-7, with a tentative D call TRBD2 (5 bases). V lost 0 bases, J lost 7 bases, and 7 bases lay in between. Germline CDR1 SEHNR, CDR2 FQNEAQ (reference sequence). The CDR3 covers 12 residues. The CDR3 region has the DNA TGTGCCAGCAGCTTAGCGTGGGAGGAGCAGTACTTC. This gives the protein CASSLAWEEQYF.

This clone was counted a single time. The chain joins TRBV29-1 to TRBJ2-7; D gene unclear. Germline CDR1 reads SQVTM; CDR2 reads ANQGSEA. CDR3 length: 12 residues. The ends were cut back, 5 bases at V and 3 bases at J, with 11 bases in the middle. The CDR3 here is CSVRSSHYEQYF. The CDR3 DNA is TGCAGCGTTAGGTCCAGCCACTACGAGCAGTACTTC.

This clone was seen once. The chain combines TRBV5-1 with TRBJ2-5, with D maybe TRBD2 (5 bases). V was clipped by 0 bases and J by 5 bases, with 8 bases between them. The CDR3 spans 13 residues. The germline gives CDR1 SGHRS, CDR2 YFSETQ. CDR3 in DNA: TGCGCCAGCAGCTTGGGTGGCGGGGAGACCCAGTACTTC. Its protein is CASSLGGGETQYF.

V is TRBV18 and J is TRBJ1-4, with 7 positions matching TRBD1. Germline V gives CDR1 KGHSH, CDR2 LQKENI. The CDR3 length is 16 residues. Trimming at V came to 4 bases and at J to 0 bases, leaving 5 bases not matched to a gene. The CDR3 here is CASSRNRGSTNEKLFF. The CDR3 DNA reads TGTGCCAGCTCACGTAACAGGGGTTCAACTAATGAAAAACTGTTTTTT. Full variable domain (rest looked up from reference TRBV18 and TRBJ1-4): NAGVMQNPRHLVRRRGQEARLRCSPMKGHSHVYWYRQLPEEGLKFMVYLQKENIIDESGMPKERFSAEFPKEGPSILRIQQVVRGDSAAYFCASSRNRGSTNEKLFFGSGTQLSVL.

A note on this clone: Germline is not matched at one junction end, which may reflect a read error. This rearrangement joins TRBV15 to TRBJ2-1; 12 nucleotides align to TRBD2. Germline V gene lookup returns CDR1 LNHNV and CDR2 YYDKDF (reference sequence). The CDR3 covers 13 residues. The CDR3 protein is CATSRVLAGGGLF. In DNA form, the CDR3 reads TGTGCCACCAGCAGAGTCCTAGCGGGAGGGGGGCTCTTC.

Only a few counts were recorded for this clone. The J gene is TRBJ1-5, the V gene TRBV5-8; D remains unclear. In germline, CDR1 is SGHTS, CDR2 YDEGEE. V lost 0 bases and J 2 bases, leaving 3 bases between the germline ends. The CDR3 contains 13 residues. The CDR3 loop reads CASSLDRNQPQHF. DNA of the CDR3: TGTGCCAGCAGCTTGGACCGCAATCAGCCCCAGCATTTT.

V is TRBV7-9 and J is TRBJ1-5; 7 nucleotides line up with TRBD1. V shed 5 bases, J shed 4 bases, and the junction held 8 bases outside the gene matches. Germline V gives CDR1 SEHNR, CDR2 FQNEAQ (reference sequence). The CDR3 contains 15 residues. The CDR3 protein is CASSHGTDRNQPQHF. The CDR3 region has the DNA TGTGCCAGCAGCCACGGGACAGACCGGAATCAGCCCCAGCATTTT.

V is TRBV5-4 and J is TRBJ2-3; tentatively, D is TRBD2 (6 bases). The CDR3 spans 14 residues. From germline, CDR1 is SGHNT and CDR2 YYREEE (reference sequence). The ends were cut back, 4 bases at V and 0 bases at J, with 9 bases in the middle. CDR3 bases: TGTGCCAGCAGCACGGGACTTAGCACAGATACGCAGTATTTT. It codes for CASSTGLSTDTQYF.